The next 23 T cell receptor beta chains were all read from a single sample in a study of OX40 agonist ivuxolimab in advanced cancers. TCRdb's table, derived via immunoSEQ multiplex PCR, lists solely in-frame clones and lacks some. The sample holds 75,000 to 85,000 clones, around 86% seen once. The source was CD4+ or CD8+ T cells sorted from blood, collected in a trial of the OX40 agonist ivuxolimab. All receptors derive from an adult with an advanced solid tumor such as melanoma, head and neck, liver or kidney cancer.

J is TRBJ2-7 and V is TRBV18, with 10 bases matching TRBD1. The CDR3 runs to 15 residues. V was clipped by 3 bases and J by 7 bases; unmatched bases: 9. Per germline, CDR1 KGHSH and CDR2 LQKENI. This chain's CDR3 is CASSPGTGAPGEQYF. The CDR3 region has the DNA TGTGCCAGCTCACCCGGGACAGGGGCCCCGGGGGAGCAGTACTTC.

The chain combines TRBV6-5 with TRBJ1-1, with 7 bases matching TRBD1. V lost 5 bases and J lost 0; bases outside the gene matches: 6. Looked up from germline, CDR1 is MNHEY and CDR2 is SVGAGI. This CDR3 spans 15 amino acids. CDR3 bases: TGTGCCAGCAGTGCGACACAGGGGTTGAACACTGAAGCTTTCTTT. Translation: CASSATQGLNTEAFF.

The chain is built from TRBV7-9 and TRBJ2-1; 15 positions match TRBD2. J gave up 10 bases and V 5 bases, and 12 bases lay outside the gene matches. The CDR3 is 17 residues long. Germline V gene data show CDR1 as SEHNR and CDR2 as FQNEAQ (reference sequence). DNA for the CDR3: TGTGCCAGCAGCCCAGACTCCGGGACTAGCGGGAGGTGGGAGCAGTTCTTC. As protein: CASSPDSGTSGRWEQFF.

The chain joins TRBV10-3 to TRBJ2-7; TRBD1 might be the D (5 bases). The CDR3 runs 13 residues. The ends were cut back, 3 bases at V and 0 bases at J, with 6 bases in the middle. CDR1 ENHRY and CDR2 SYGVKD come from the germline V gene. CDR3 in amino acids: CAISDQGSYEQYF. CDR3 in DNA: TGTGCCATCAGTGATCAGGGCTCCTACGAGCAGTACTTC.

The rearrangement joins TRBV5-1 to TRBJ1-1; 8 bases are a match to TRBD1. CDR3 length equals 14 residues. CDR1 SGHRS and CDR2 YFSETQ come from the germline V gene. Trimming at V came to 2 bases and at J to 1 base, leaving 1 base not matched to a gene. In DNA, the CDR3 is TGCGCCAGCAGCTTACAGGGGGGGAACACTGAAGCTTTCTTT. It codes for CASSLQGGNTEAFF. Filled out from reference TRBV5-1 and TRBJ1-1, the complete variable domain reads KAGVTQTPRYLIKTRGQQVTLSCSPISGHRSVSWYQQTPGQGLQFLFEYFSETQRNKGNFPGRFSGRQFSNSRSEMNVSTLELGDSALYLCASSLQGGNTEAFFGQGTRLTVV.

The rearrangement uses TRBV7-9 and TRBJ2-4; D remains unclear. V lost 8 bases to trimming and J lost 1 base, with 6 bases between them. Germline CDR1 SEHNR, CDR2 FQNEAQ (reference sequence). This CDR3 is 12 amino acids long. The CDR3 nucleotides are TGTGCCAGCGGAGTGGCCAAAAACATTCAGTACTTC. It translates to CASGVAKNIQYF.

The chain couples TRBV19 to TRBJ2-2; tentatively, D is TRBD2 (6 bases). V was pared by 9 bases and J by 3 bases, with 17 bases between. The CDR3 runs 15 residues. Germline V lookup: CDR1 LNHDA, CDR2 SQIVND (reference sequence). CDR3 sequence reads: CASGEGGTYTGELFF. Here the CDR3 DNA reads TGTGCCAGCGGAGAGGGCGGGACCTACACCGGGGAGCTGTTTTTT. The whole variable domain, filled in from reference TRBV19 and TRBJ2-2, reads DGGITQSPKYLFRKEGQNVTLSCEQNLNHDAMYWYRQDPGQGLRLIYYSQIVNDFQKGDIAEGYSVSREKKESFPLTVTSAQKNPTAFYLCASGEGGTYTGELFFGEGSRLTVL.

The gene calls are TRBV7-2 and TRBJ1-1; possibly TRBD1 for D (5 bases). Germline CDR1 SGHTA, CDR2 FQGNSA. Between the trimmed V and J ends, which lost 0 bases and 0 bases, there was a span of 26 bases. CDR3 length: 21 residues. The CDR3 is CASSLASPRPGGRGMNTEAFF. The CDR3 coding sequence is TGTGCCAGCAGCTTAGCAAGCCCCCGCCCCGGGGGTCGGGGGATGAACACTGAAGCTTTCTTT.

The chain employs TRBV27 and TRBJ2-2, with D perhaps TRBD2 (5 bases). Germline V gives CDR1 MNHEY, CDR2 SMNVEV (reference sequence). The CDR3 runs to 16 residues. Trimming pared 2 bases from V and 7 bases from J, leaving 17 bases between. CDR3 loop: CASSLKPWAEGGELFF. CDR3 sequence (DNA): TGTGCCAGCAGTTTAAAGCCCTGGGCAGAGGGCGGGGAGCTGTTTTTT.

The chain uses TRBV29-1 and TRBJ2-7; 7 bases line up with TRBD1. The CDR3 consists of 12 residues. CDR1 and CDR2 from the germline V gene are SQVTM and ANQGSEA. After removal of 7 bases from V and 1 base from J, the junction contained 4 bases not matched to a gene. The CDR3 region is CSAGTESYEQYF. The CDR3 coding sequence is TGCAGCGCTGGGACAGAGTCCTACGAGCAGTACTTC.

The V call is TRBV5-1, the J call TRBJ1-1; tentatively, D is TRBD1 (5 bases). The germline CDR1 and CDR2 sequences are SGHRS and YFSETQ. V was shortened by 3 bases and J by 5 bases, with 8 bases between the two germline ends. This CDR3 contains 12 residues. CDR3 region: CASSSGGTEAFF. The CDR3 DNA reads TGCGCCAGCAGCTCGGGGGGGACTGAAGCTTTCTTT.

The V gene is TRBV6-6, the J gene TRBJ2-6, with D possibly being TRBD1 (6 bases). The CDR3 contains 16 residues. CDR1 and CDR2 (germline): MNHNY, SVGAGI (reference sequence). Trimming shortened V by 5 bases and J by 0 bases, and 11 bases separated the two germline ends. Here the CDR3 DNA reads TGTGCCAGCAGTCCAACAGGGACCTCTGGGGCCAACGTCCTGACTTTC. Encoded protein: CASSPTGTSGANVLTF.

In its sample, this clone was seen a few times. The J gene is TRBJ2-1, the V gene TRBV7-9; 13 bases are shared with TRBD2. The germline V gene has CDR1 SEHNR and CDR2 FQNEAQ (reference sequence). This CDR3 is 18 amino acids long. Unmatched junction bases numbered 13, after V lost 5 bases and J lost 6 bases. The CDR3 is CASSPKSRTSGSRNEQFF. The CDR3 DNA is TGTGCCAGCAGCCCCAAATCGAGGACTAGCGGGAGCCGCAATGAGCAGTTCTTC.

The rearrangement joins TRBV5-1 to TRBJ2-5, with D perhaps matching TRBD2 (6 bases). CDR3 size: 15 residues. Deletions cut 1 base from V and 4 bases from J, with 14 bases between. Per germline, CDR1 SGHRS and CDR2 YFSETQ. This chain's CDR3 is CASSLSGGQRETQYF. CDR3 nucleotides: TGCGCCAGCAGCTTGTCAGGAGGGCAACGAGAGACCCAGTACTTC.

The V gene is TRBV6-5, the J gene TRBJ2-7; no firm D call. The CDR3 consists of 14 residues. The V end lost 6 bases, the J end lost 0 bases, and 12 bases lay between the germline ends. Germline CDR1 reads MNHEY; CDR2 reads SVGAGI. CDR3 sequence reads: CASSTELGSYEQYF. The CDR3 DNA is TGTGCCAGCAGCACCGAACTGGGCTCCTACGAGCAGTACTTC.

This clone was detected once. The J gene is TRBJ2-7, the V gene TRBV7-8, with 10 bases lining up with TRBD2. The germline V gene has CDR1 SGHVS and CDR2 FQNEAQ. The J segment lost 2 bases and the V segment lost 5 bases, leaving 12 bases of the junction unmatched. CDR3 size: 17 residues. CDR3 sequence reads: CASSPGTSVIGAYEQYF. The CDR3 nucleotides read TGTGCCAGCAGCCCGGGGACTAGCGTTATCGGCGCCTACGAGCAGTACTTC.

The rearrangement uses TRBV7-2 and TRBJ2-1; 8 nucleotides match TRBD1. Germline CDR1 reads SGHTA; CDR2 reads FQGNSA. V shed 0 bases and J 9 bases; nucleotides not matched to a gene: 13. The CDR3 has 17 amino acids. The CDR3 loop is CASSLAMGQAISSEQFF. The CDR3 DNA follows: TGTGCCAGCAGCTTAGCGATGGGACAGGCAATTTCGTCTGAGCAGTTCTTC.

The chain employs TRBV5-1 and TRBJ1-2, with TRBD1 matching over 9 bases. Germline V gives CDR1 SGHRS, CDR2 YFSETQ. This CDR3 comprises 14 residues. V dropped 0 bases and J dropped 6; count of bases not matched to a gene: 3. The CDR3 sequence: CASSLGGQGNGYTF. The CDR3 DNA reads TGCGCCAGCAGCTTGGGCGGACAGGGGAATGGCTACACCTTC.

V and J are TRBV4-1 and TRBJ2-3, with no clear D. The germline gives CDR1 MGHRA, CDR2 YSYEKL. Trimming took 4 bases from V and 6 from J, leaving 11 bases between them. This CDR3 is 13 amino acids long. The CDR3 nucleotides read TGCGCCAGCAGCCTCCGACTTGGGGATACGCAGTATTTT. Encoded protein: CASSLRLGDTQYF.

The CDR3 DNA sequence: TGTGCCAGCAGCTTGGGACAGGGGCTCTGGCAGCCCCAGCATTTT. It is translated as CASSLGQGLWQPQHF. The chain has TRBV5-8 and TRBJ1-5; 8 positions match TRBD1. Germline CDR1 SGHTS, CDR2 YDEGEE. The CDR3 is 15 amino acids. Trimming cost V 0 bases and J 7 bases; bases outside gene matches: 6. Variable domain in full (rest from reference TRBV5-8 and TRBJ1-5): EAGVTQSPTHLIKTRGQQATLRCSPISGHTSVYWYQQALGLGLQFLLWYDEGEERNRGNFPPRFSGRQFPNYSSELNVNALELEDSALYLCASSLGQGLWQPQHFGDGTRLSIL.

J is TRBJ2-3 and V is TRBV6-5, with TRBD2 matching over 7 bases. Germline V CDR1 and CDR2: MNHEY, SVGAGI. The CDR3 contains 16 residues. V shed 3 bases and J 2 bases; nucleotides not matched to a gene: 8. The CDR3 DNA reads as TGTGCCAGCAGTTATTCCGGGACTACAATCACAGATACGCAGTATTTT. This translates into CASSYSGTTITDTQYF.

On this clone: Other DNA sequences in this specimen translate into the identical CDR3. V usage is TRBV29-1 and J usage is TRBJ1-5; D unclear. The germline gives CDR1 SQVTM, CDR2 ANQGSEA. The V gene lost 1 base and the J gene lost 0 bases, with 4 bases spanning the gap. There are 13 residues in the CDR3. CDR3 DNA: TGCAGCGTTGAAGTGGGTAGCAATCAGCCCCAGCATTTT. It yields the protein CSVEVGSNQPQHF. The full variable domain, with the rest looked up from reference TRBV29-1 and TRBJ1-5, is SAVISQKPSRDICQRGTSLTIQCQVDSQVTMMFWYRQQPGQSLTLIATANQGSEATYESGFVIDKFPISRPNLTFSTLTVSNMSPEDSSIYLCSVEVGSNQPQHFGDGTRLSIL.

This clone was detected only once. The CDR3 sequence is CASSSLGGSNQETQYF. CDR3 nucleotide sequence: TGTGCCAGCTCCTCTCTAGGGGGCTCCAACCAAGAGACCCAGTACTTC. The rearrangement links TRBV18 to TRBJ2-5, with 7 bases matching TRBD1. The CDR3 totals 16 residues. The V and J ends lost 6 bases and 0 bases, in that order; junction bases with no gene match: 10. CDR1 is KGHSH, CDR2 LQKENI, per germline.